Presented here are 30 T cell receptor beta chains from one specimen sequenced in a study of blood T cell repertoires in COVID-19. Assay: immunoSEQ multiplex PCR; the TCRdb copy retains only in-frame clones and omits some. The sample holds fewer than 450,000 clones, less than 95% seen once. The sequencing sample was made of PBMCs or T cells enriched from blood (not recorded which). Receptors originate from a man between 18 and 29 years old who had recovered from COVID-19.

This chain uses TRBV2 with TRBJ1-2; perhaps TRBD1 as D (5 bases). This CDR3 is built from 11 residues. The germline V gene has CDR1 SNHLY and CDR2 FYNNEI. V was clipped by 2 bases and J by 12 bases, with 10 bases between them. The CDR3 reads CASSEWRGDTF. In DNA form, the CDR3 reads TGTGCCAGCAGTGAATGGAGGGGTGACACCTTC. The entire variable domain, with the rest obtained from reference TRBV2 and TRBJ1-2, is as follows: EPEVTQTPSHQVTQMGQEVILRCVPISNHLYFYWYRQILGQKVEFLVSFYNNEISEKSEIFDDQFSVERPDGSNFTLKIRSTKLEDSAMYFCASSEWRGDTFGSGTRLTVV.

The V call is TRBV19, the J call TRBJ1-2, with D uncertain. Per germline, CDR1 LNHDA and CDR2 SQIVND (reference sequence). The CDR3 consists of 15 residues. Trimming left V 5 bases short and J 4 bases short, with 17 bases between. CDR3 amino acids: CASSPPTPTGYGYTF. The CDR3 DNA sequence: TGTGCCAGTAGTCCCCCCACCCCGACGGGCTATGGCTACACCTTC.

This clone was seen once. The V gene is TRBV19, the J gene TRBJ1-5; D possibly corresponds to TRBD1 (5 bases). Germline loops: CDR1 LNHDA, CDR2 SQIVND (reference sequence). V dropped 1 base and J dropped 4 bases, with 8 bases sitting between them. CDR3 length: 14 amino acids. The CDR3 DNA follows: TGTGCCAGTAGTATAGGGGGCCTGAATCAGCCCCAGCATTTT. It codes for CASSIGGLNQPQHF.

The DNA for the CDR3 is TGTGCCAGCTCACCCCGGACAGGGGATTGGGCTTTCTTT. It encodes CASSPRTGDWAFF. This chain uses TRBV18 with TRBJ1-1, with 9 bases fitting TRBD1. The length of the CDR3 is 13 residues. J lost 11 bases, V lost 3 bases, and 7 bases had no gene match. The germline CDR1 and CDR2 sequences are KGHSH and LQKENI.

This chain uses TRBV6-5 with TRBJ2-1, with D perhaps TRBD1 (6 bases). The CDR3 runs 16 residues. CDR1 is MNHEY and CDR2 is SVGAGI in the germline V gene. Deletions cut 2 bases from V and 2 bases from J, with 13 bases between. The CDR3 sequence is CASSYRTAPPYNEQFF. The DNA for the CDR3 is TGTGCCAGCAGTTACCGGACAGCCCCGCCCTACAATGAGCAGTTCTTC.

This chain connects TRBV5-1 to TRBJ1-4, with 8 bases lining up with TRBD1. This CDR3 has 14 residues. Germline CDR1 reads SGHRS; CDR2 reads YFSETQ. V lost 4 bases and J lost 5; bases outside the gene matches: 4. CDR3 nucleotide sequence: TGCGCCAGCAGCCCCGGACAGGGAAATGAAAAACTGTTTTTT. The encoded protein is CASSPGQGNEKLFF.

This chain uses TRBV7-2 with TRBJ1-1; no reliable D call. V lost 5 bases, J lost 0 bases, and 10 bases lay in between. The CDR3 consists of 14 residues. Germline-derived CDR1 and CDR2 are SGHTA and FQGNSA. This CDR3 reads CASSPRVMNTEAFF. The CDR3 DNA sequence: TGTGCCAGCAGCCCGCGGGTCATGAACACTGAAGCTTTCTTT.

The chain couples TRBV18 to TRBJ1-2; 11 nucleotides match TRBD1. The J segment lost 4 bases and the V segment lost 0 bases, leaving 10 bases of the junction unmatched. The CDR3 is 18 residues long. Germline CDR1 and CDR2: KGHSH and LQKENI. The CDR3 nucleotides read TGTGCCAGCTCACCACCTTCCCTCGGACAGGGGGCTCCCTATGGCTACACCTTC. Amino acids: CASSPPSLGQGAPYGYTF.

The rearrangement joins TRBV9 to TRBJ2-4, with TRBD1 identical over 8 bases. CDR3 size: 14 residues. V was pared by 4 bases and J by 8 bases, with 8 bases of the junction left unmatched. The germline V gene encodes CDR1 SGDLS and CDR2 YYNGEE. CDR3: CASSTGQGGDIQYF. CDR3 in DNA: TGTGCCAGCAGCACAGGACAGGGAGGTGACATTCAGTACTTC.

The CDR3 reads CASSFLAGSYEQYF. CDR3 sequence (DNA): TGTGCCAGCAGCTTCCTAGCGGGCTCCTACGAGCAGTACTTC. The rearrangement uses TRBV7-3 and TRBJ2-7; 8 bases are shared with TRBD2. Germline CDR1 is SGHTA and CDR2 is FQGTGA. Trimming took 3 bases from V and 0 from J; bases not matched to a gene: 1. This CDR3 has 14 residues.

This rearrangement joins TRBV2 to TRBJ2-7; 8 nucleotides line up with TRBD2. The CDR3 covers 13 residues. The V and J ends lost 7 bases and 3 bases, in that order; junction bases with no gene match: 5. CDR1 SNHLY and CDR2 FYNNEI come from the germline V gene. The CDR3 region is CASTGLALYEQYF. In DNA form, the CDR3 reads TGTGCCAGCACCGGACTAGCTCTCTACGAGCAGTACTTC.

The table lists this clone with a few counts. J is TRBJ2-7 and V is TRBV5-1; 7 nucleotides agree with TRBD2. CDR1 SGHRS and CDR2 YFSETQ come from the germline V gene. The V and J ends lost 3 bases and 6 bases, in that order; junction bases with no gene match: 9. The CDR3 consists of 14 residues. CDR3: CASSYERGGTEQYF. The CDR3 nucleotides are TGCGCCAGCAGCTACGAGCGGGGTGGGACCGAGCAGTACTTC.

DNA for the CDR3: TGTGCCAGCAGCCGCCTATCCGGCACAGGGAGAGGCGCTAACTATGGCTACACCTTC. Its translation: CASSRLSGTGRGANYGYTF. The gene calls are TRBV3-1 (or the pseudogene TRBV3-2) and TRBJ1-2, with D perhaps matching TRBD1 (6 bases). Trimming stripped 4 bases from V and 0 bases from J, with 24 bases between. Germline V gene lookup returns CDR1 LGHDT and CDR2 YNNKEL (reference sequence). The CDR3 covers 19 residues.

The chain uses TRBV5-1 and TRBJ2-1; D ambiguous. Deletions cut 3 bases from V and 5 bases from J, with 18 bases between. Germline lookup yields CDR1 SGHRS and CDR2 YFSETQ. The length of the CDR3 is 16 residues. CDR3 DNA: TGCGCCAGCAGCTGGGCTGGTCTGACCGTTAACAATGAGCAGTTCTTC. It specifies CASSWAGLTVNNEQFF.

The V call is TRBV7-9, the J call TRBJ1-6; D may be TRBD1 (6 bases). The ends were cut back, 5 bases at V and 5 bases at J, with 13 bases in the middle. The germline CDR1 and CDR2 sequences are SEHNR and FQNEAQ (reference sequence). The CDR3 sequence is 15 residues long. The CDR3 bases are TGTGCCAGCAGCGCCCGACAGGCGGATAATTCACCCCTCCACTTT. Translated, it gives CASSARQADNSPLHF.

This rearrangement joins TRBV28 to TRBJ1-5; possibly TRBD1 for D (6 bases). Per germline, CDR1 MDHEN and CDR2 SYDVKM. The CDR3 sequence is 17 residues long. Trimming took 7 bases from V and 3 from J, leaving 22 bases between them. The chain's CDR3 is CASTGKDRVFSNQPQHF. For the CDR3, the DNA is TGTGCCAGCACCGGAAAGGACAGAGTTTTTTCCAATCAGCCCCAGCATTTT.

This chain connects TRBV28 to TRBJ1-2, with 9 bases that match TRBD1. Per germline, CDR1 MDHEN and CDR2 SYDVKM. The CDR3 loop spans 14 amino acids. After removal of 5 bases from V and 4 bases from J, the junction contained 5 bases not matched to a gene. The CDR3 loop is CASSPTDRGYGYTF. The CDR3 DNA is TGTGCCAGCAGTCCGACGGACAGGGGCTATGGCTACACCTTC.

Written as DNA, the CDR3 is TGTGCCAGCTCCTGGGGGGACAATCAGCCCCAGCATTTT. As protein: CASSWGDNQPQHF. The chain is built from TRBV7-2 and TRBJ1-5, with D perhaps TRBD1 (5 bases). V gave up 8 bases and J gave up 3 bases, with 11 bases separating them. This CDR3 has 13 amino acids. Germline CDR1 and CDR2: SGHTA and FQGNSA.

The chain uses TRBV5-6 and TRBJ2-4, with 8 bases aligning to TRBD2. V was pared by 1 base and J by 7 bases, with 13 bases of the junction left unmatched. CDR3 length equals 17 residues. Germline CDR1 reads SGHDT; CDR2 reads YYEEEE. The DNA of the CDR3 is TGTGCCAGCAGCTTGTCGCCCAGCGGGAGTGTGGAGAACATTCAGTACTTC. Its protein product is CASSLSPSGSVENIQYF.

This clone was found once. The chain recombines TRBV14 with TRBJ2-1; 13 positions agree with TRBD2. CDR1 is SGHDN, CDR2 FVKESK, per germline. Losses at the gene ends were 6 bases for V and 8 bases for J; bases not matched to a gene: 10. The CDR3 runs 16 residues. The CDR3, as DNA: TGTGCCAGCAGTGCACGTGGGACTAGCGGGACCGATGAGCAGTTCTTC. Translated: CASSARGTSGTDEQFF. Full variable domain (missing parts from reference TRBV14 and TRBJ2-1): EAGVTQFPSHSVIEKGQTVTLRCDPISGHDNLYWYRRVMGKEIKFLLHFVKESKQDESGMPNNRFLAERTGGTYSTLKVQPAELEDSGVYFCASSARGTSGTDEQFFGPGTRLTVL.

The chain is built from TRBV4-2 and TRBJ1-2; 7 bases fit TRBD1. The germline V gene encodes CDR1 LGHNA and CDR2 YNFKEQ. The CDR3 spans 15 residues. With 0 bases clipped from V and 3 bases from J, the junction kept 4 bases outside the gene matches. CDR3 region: CASSQDSGQDYGYTF. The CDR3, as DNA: TGTGCCAGCAGCCAAGATAGCGGACAGGACTATGGCTACACCTTC.

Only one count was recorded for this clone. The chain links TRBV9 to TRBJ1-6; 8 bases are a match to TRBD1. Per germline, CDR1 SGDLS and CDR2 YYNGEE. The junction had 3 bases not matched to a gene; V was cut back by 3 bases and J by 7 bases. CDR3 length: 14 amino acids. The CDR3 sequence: CASSGQGTNSPLHF. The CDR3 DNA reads TGTGCCAGCAGCGGACAGGGGACAAATTCACCCCTCCACTTT.

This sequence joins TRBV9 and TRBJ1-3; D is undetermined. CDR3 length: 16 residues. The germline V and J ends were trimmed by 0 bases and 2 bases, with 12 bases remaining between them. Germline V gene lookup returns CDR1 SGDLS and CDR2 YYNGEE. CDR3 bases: TGTGCCAGCAGCGTAGCAGAGGGTACTACTGGAAACACCATATATTTT. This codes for CASSVAEGTTGNTIYF.

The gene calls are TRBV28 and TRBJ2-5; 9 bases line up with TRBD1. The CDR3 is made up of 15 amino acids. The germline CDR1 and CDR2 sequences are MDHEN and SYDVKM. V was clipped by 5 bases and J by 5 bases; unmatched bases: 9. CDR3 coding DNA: TGTGCCAGCAGTATTGGACAGGGGTTAAGGGAGACCCAGTACTTC. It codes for CASSIGQGLRETQYF.

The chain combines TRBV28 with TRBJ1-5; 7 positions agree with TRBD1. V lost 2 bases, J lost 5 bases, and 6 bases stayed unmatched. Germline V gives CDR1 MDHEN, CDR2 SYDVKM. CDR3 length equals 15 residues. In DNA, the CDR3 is TGTGCCAGCAGTTTAACCGACAGGGCTTATCAGCCCCAGCATTTT. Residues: CASSLTDRAYQPQHF. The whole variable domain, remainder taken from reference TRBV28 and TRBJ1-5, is DVKVTQSSRYLVKRTGEKVFLECVQDMDHENMFWYRQDPGLGLRLIYFSYDVKMKEKGDIPEGYSVSREKKERFSLILESASTNQTSMYLCASSLTDRAYQPQHFGDGTRLSIL.

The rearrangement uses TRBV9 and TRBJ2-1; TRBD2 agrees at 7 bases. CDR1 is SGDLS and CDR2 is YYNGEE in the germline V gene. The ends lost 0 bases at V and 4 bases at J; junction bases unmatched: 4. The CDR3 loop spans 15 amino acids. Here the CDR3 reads CASSVAGREYNEQFF. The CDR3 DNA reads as TGTGCCAGCAGCGTAGCGGGGAGGGAATACAATGAGCAGTTCTTC.

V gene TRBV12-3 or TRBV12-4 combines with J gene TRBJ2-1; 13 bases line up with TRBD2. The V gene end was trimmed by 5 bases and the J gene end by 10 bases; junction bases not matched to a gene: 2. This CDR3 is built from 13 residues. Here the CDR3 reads CASSGLAGEEQFF. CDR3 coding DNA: TGTGCCAGCAGTGGACTAGCGGGAGAGGAGCAGTTCTTC.

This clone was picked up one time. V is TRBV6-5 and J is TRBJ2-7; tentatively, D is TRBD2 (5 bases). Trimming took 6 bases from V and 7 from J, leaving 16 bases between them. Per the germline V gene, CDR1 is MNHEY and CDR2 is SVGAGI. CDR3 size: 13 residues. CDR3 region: CASSEEAQREQYF. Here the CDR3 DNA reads TGTGCCAGCAGCGAGGAGGCCCAGCGGGAGCAGTACTTC.

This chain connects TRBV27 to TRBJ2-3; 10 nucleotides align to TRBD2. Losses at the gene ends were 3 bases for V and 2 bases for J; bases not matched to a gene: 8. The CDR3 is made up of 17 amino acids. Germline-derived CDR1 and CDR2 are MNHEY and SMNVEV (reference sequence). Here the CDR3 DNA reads TGTGCCAGCAGTTTGGGACTAGCGACCGTTAACACAGATACGCAGTATTTT. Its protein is CASSLGLATVNTDTQYF.

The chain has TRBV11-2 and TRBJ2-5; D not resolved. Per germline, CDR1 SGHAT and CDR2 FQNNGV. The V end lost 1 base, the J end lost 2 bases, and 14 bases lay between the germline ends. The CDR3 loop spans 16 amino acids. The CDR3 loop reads CASSLARQATQETQYF. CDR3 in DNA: TGTGCCAGCAGCTTAGCCCGGCAGGCCACTCAAGAGACCCAGTACTTC.